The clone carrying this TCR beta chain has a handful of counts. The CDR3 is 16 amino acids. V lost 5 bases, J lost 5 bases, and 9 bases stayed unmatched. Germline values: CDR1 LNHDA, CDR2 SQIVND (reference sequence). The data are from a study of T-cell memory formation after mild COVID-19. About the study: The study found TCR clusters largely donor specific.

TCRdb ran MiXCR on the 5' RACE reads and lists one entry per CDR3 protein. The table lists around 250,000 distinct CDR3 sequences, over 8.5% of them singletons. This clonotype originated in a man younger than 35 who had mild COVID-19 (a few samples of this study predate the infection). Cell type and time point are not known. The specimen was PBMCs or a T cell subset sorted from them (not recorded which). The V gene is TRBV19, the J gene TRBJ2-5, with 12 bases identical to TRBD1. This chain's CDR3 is CASSGRDRGPRETQYF. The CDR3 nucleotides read TGTGCCAGTAGTGGACGGGACAGGGGGCCGAGGGAGACCCAGTACTTC.